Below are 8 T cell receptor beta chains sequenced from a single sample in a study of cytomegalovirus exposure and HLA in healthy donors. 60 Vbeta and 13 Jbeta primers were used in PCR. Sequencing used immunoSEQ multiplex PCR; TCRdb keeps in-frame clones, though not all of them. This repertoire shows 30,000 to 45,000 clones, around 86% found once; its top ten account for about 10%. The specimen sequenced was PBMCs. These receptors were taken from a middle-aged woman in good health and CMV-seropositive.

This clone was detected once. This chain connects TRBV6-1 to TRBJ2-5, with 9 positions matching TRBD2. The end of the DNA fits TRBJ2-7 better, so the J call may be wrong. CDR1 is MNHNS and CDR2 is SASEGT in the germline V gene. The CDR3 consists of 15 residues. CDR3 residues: CASSASGTSSYEQYF. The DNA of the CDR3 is TGTGCCAGCAGTGCCTCCGGGACTAGCAGCTACGAGCAGTACTTC.

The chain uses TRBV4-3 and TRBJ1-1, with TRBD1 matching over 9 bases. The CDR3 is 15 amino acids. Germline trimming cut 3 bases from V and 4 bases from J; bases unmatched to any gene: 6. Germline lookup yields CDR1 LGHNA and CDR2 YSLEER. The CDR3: CASSHGTTGGTEAFF. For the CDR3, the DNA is TGCGCCAGCAGCCATGGTACGACAGGGGGCACTGAAGCTTTCTTT.

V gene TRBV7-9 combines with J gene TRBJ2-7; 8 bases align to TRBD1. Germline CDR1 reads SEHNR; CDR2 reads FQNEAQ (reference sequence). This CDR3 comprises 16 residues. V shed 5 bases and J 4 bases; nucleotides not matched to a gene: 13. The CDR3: CASSPLDAGGSYEQYF. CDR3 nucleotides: TGTGCCAGCAGCCCACTAGATGCAGGGGGCAGTTACGAGCAGTACTTC. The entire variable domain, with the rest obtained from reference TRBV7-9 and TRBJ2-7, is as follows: DTGVSQNPRHKITKRGQNVTFRCDPISEHNRLYWYRQTLGQGPEFLTYFQNEAQLEKSRLLSDRFSAERPKGSFSTLEIQRTEQGDSAMYLCASSPLDAGGSYEQYFGPGTRLTVT.

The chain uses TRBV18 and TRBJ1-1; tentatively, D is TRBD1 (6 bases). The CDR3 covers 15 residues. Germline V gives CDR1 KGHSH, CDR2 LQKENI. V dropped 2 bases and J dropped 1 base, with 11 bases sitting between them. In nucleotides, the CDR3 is TGTGCCAGCTCACCATTCGAGGGGGAGAACACTGAAGCTTTCTTT. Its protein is CASSPFEGENTEAFF.

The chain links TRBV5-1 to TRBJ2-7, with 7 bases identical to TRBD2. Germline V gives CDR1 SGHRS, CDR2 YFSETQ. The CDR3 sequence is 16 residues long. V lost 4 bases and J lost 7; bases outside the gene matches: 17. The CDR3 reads CASSHPRLTGRVEQYF. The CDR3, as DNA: TGCGCCAGCAGCCATCCCCGACTAACGGGGAGGGTAGAGCAGTACTTC.

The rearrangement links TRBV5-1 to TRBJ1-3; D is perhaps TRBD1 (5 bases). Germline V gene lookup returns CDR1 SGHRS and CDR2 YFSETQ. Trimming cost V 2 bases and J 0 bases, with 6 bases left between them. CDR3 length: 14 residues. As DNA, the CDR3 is TGCGCCAGCAGCTTAGACAGCTCTGGAAACACCATATATTTT. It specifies CASSLDSSGNTIYF.

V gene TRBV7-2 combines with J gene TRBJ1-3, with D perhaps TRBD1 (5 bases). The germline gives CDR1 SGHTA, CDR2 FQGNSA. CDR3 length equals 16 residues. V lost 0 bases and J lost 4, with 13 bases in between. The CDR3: CASSLALGGGGNTIYF. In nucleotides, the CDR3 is TGTGCCAGCAGCTTAGCGCTCGGCGGGGGAGGAAACACCATATATTTT.

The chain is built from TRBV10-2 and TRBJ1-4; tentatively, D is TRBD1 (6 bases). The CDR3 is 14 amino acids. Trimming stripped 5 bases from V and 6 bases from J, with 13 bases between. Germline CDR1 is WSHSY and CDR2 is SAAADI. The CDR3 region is CASSKTGRDEKLFF. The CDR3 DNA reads TGCGCCAGCAGTAAGACAGGAAGAGATGAAAAACTGTTTTTT.